This T cell receptor (beta chain) appears in the sequencing data of a study of cytomegalovirus exposure and HLA in healthy donors. The CDR3 sequence is 12 residues long. Germline values: CDR1 SQVTM, CDR2 ANQGSEA. V was clipped by 8 bases and J by 0 bases, with 10 bases between them. Points on this clone: The antigen is not known.

Study-wide results and caveats: Whilst most TCR sequences proved rare, a subset of public TCRs occurred across many donors. When a later analysis compared HLA-associated TCR beta chains with equally common others, the HLA-associated chains turned out to be more clonally expanded and to have lower generation probabilities. Later analysis associated a missense DCLRE1C variant with TCR beta V- and J-gene trimming.

Primers for the PCR totalled 60 Vbeta and 13 Jbeta. Here immunoSEQ multiplex PCR was the method, and the copy in TCRdb shows in-frame clones only, minus some. The sample lists fewer than 150,000 clones; 73% were seen once. Sample: PBMCs. The TCR originated in a human donor in good health. This rearrangement joins TRBV29-1 to TRBJ1-1; D uncertain. The CDR3 here is CSTPGMNTEAFF. CDR3 bases: TGCAGCACCCCGGGGATGAACACTGAAGCTTTCTTT.